This T cell receptor (beta chain) came from a study of technical replicates of blood from a few donors. Only in-frame clones appear in the TCRdb table, and some are missing; sequencing was by immunoSEQ multiplex PCR. The data show tens of thousands of clones, 85% to 95% seen once. Sequenced: T cells isolated from PBMCs. This clonotype was sampled from a human donor in good health.

The CDR3 DNA reads as TGCGCCAGCAGCCCAGGGGACGGCTCCTACAATGAGCAGTTCTTC. Protein product: CASSPGDGSYNEQFF. The chain links TRBV5-1 to TRBJ2-1, with D maybe TRBD1 (6 bases). The germline V gene has CDR1 SGHRS and CDR2 YFSETQ. Deletions cut 4 bases from V and 0 bases from J, with 11 bases between. The CDR3 totals 15 residues.